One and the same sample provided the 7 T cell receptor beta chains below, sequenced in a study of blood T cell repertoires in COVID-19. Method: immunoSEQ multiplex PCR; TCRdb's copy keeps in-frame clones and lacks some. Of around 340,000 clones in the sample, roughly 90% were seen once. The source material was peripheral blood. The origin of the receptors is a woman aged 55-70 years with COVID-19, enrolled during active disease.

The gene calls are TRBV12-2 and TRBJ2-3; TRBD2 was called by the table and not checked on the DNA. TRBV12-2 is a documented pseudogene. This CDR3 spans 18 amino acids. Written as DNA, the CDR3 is TGTGCAAGTCGCTTATATGGACTAGCGGGGGCCTCCACAGATACGCAGTATTTT. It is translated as CASRLYGLAGASTDTQYF.

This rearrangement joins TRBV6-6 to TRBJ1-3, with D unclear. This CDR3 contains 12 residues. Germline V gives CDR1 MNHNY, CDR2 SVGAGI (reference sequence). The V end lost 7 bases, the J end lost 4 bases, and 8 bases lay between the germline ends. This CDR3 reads CASTLTGNTIYF. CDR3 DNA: TGTGCCAGCACACTAACAGGAAACACCATATATTTT.

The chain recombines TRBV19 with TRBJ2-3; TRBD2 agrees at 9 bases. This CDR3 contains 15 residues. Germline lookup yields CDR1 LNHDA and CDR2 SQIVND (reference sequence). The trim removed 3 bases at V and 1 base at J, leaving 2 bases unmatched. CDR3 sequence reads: CASSIIAGGTDTQYF. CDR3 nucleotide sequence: TGTGCCAGTAGTATTATAGCGGGGGGCACAGATACGCAGTATTTT.

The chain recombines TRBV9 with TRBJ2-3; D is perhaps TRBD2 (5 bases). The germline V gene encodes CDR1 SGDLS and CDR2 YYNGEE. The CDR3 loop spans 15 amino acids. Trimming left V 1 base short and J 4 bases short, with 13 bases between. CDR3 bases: TGTGCCAGCAGCGTATCTAGCCTAACCCCAGATACGCAGTATTTT. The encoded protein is CASSVSSLTPDTQYF.

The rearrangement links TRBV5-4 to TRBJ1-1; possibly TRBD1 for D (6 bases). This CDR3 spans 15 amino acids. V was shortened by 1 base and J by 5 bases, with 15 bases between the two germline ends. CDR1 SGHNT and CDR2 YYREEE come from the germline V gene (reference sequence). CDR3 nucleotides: TGTGCCAGCAGCTTGAGCAGGGGAGGGTCGACTGAAGCTTTCTTT. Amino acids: CASSLSRGGSTEAFF.

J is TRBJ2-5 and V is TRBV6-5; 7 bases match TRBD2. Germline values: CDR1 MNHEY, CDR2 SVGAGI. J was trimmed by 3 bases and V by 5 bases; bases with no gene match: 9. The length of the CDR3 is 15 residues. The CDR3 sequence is CASSLAGALEETQYF. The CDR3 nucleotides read TGTGCCAGCAGTCTCGCGGGAGCTTTGGAAGAGACCCAGTACTTC.

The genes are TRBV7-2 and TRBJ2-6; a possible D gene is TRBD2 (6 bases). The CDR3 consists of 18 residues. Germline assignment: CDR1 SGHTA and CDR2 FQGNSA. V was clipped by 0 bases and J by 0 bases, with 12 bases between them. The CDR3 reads CASSLAPPGSSGANVLTF. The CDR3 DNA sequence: TGTGCCAGCAGCTTAGCTCCCCCCGGGAGCTCTGGGGCCAACGTCCTGACTTTC.